This TCR beta chain was captured in a study of OX40 agonist ivuxolimab in advanced cancers. Study summary: A male proportion of around 86% was recorded, with mean age about 54 years and range 23 to 79. Partial responses were achieved by three patients, one with hepatocellular carcinoma and two with cutaneous melanoma.

Measured with immunoSEQ multiplex PCR; TCRdb has only the in-frame clones, and not every one. The sample has 55,000 to 80,000 clones, around four fifths seen once. The V and J ends lost 0 bases and 1 base respectively, with 9 bases between them. Germline CDR1 reads LGHNA; CDR2 reads YNFKEQ. The CDR3 runs 16 residues. The V gene is TRBV4-2, the J gene TRBJ2-2, with D unclear. The clonotype was recovered from an adult with an advanced solid tumor such as melanoma, head and neck, liver or kidney cancer. The sample in question was CD4+ or CD8+ T cells sorted from blood, obtained in a trial of the OX40 agonist ivuxolimab. The CDR3 spells CASSQEGGQNTGELFF. DNA of the CDR3: TGTGCCAGCAGCCAAGAAGGCGGCCAGAACACCGGGGAGCTGTTTTTT.